A single TCR beta chain is shown here with its context. Its antigen is not identified. Other DNA sequences of this sample code for an identical CDR3. This entry comes from a study of shared clonotypes between healthy human individuals. Study at large: Three plates were used per donor for CD4 naive, three for CD4 memory, two for CD8 naive and one for CD8 memory. Overall study findings and caveats: Having only a few donors restricted how much genetic and exposure-history diversity was captured.

The germline V gene encodes CDR1 SEHNR and CDR2 FQNEAQ (reference sequence). The CDR3 consists of 12 residues. Trimming removed 5 bases at V and 4 bases at J, with 6 bases between. CD45RO-negative, CCR7-selected cells formed the naive CD8 fraction, which excluded terminally differentiated effector memory CD45RA+ cells. Only in-frame clones appear in the TCRdb table, and some are missing; sequencing was by immunoSEQ multiplex PCR. Of 1.5 million to 2.5 million clones in the sample, around 96% were seen once. This clonotype was obtained from a man between 18 and 35 years old in good health. This chain joins TRBV7-9 and TRBJ2-1; the D is unclear. Source material: naive CD8+ T cells sorted from blood. CDR3 protein: CASSPGYNEQFF. The CDR3 region has the DNA TGTGCCAGCAGCCCCGGGTACAATGAGCAGTTCTTC.